One sample yielded the 32 T cell receptor beta chains listed below, sequenced in a study of blood T cell repertoires in COVID-19. Here immunoSEQ multiplex PCR was the method, and the copy in TCRdb shows in-frame clones only, minus some. Of roughly 700,000 clones listed, about 87% are singletons. Source material: peripheral blood. These receptors were taken from a woman aged 18-29 years with acute or convalescent COVID-19.

There are a few counts of this clone. The chain carries TRBV2 and TRBJ1-4; D ambiguous. Germline loops: CDR1 SNHLY, CDR2 FYNNEI. This CDR3 comprises 14 residues. Trimming pared 1 base from V and 7 bases from J, leaving 10 bases between. The CDR3 is CASSEVVRSEKLFF. In DNA form, the CDR3 reads TGTGCCAGCAGTGAAGTGGTCCGTAGTGAAAAACTGTTTTTT.

The chain employs TRBV7-9 and TRBJ1-5; tentative D call: TRBD1 (5 bases). The CDR3 length is 18 residues. The germline V gene has CDR1 SEHNR and CDR2 FQNEAQ (reference sequence). Trimming cost V 3 bases and J 1 base, with 19 bases left between them. DNA of the CDR3: TGTGCCAGCAGCTTCGCCCCCCCCGGCAGGGCGAGCAATCAGCCCCAGCATTTT. Translating gives CASSFAPPGRASNQPQHF.

The CDR3 region is CASSFDRGNNSPLHF. CDR3 nucleotide sequence: TGTGCCAGCAGTTTCGACAGGGGGAATAATTCACCCCTCCACTTT. The chain has TRBV2 and TRBJ1-6; 9 bases are a match to TRBD1. CDR1 and CDR2 (germline): SNHLY, FYNNEI. V lost 5 bases, J lost 5 bases, and 4 bases stayed unmatched. The CDR3 runs to 15 residues.

As to this clone: Other DNA variants within this sample encode the same CDR3. The chain combines TRBV18 with TRBJ1-2; D may be TRBD1 (6 bases). There are 13 residues in the CDR3. V shed 0 bases and J shed 4 bases, with 6 bases lying between them. Germline V gives CDR1 KGHSH, CDR2 LQKENI. The CDR3 is CASSPPGAYGYTF. DNA for the CDR3: TGTGCCAGCTCACCACCGGGGGCCTATGGCTACACCTTC.

V and J are TRBV6-5 and TRBJ1-1; no firm D call. Trimming left V 10 bases short and J 1 base short, with 10 bases between. The CDR3 contains 12 residues. Germline V gene lookup returns CDR1 MNHEY and CDR2 SVGAGI. The CDR3 region is CATLRENTEAFF. The CDR3 nucleotides are TGTGCCACCCTACGGGAGAACACTGAAGCTTTCTTT.

This chain connects TRBV5-1 to TRBJ1-2, with D possibly TRBD1 on 5 matching bases. Germline CDR1 SGHRS, CDR2 YFSETQ. The V end was cut by 0 bases, the J end by 4 bases, with 10 bases between. The CDR3 consists of 14 residues. The CDR3, as DNA: TGCGCCAGCAGCTTGGCCCACAGGTCCTATGGCTACACCTTC. The encoded protein is CASSLAHRSYGYTF.

The V gene is TRBV6-5, the J gene TRBJ1-2; D is uncertain. From germline, CDR1 is MNHEY and CDR2 SVGAGI. CDR3 length equals 12 residues. The ends were cut back, 4 bases at V and 4 bases at J, with 7 bases in the middle. In DNA, the CDR3 is TGTGCCAGCAGTTCCAACTCCTATGGCTACACCTTC. It encodes CASSSNSYGYTF.

This chain's CDR3 is CATNLAGRGTDTQYF. CDR3 nucleotides: TGTGCCACAAACCTAGCGGGCAGAGGGACAGATACGCAGTATTTT. The chain has TRBV5-4 and TRBJ2-3; the match to TRBD2 covers 8 bases. This CDR3 is 15 amino acids long. Trimming removed 9 bases from V and 3 bases from J; junction bases left unmatched: 12. The germline V gene has CDR1 SGHNT and CDR2 YYREEE (reference sequence).

CDR3 amino acids: CAWSSREAQYF. Written as DNA, the CDR3 is TGTGCCTGGAGTTCGAGGGAGGCCCAGTACTTC. The V gene is TRBV30, the J gene TRBJ2-5; D may be TRBD2 (6 bases). The germline V and J ends were trimmed by 2 bases and 9 bases, with 10 bases remaining between them. The CDR3 contains 11 residues. The germline V gene has CDR1 GTSNPN and CDR2 SVGIG (reference sequence).

A single count supports this clone. V usage is TRBV19 and J usage is TRBJ2-7; TRBD2 agrees at 7 bases. CDR1 is LNHDA and CDR2 is SQIVND in the germline V gene (reference sequence). The V and J ends lost 3 bases and 6 bases, in that order; junction bases with no gene match: 14. The CDR3 consists of 16 residues. The CDR3 DNA is TGTGCCAGTAGTATTAAGGTCTGGGGGGGATCATCCGAGCAGTACTTC. Translating it yields CASSIKVWGGSSEQYF.

This rearrangement joins TRBV6-2 or TRBV6-3 to TRBJ2-1; the D gene is possibly TRBD2 (7 bases). V lost 3 bases, J lost 11 bases, and 20 bases lay in between. The CDR3 is 15 residues long. Germline CDR1 reads MNHEY; CDR2 reads SVGEGT. CDR3 in amino acids: CASSYLGGGPQKQFF. The DNA for the CDR3 is TGTGCCAGCAGTTATTTAGGGGGGGGGCCGCAGAAGCAGTTCTTC.

This clone was seen only once. CDR3 amino acids: CASSLLGGGHEQYF. In DNA form, the CDR3 reads TGTGCCAGCAGCTTACTGGGGGGGGGACACGAGCAGTACTTC. The V call is TRBV7-2, the J call TRBJ2-7; TRBD2 matches 7 bases. Trimming took 2 bases from V and 5 from J; bases not matched to a gene: 6. The length of the CDR3 is 14 residues. Germline CDR1 SGHTA, CDR2 FQGNSA.

V gene TRBV7-9 combines with J gene TRBJ2-7, with D possibly TRBD1 on 5 matching bases. This CDR3 region has 13 residues. V lost 2 bases, J lost 4 bases, and 9 bases lay in between. Germline values: CDR1 SEHNR, CDR2 FQNEAQ (reference sequence). In DNA, the CDR3 is TGTGCCAGCAGCTTATGGGCAGGGTACGAGCAGTACTTC. Amino acids: CASSLWAGYEQYF.

The J gene is TRBJ2-7, the V gene TRBV21-1; TRBD1, the table's D call, lacks a check against the DNA. TRBV21-1 is assigned pseudogene status. This CDR3 is 16 amino acids long. The CDR3: CASSKAGRTGAYEQYF. CDR3 DNA sequence: TGTGCCAGCAGCAAAGCTGGGAGAACAGGGGCCTACGAGCAGTACTTC.

J is TRBJ2-7 and V is TRBV7-2; D might be TRBD2 (5 bases). The CDR3 is made up of 14 amino acids. V lost 1 base and J 7 bases, leaving 14 bases between the germline ends. The germline gives CDR1 SGHTA, CDR2 FQGNSA. CDR3 in amino acids: CASSLVVGLGEQYF. Here the CDR3 DNA reads TGTGCCAGCAGCTTAGTAGTTGGACTGGGAGAGCAGTACTTC.

This chain links TRBV7-9 with TRBJ1-1; 9 bases map to TRBD1. This CDR3 is 16 amino acids long. Looked up from germline, CDR1 is SEHNR and CDR2 is FQNEAQ (reference sequence). The trim removed 3 bases at V and 4 bases at J, leaving 9 bases unmatched. The CDR3 DNA reads as TGTGCCAGCAGCTTCCTACAGGGGGCGAGTCGCACTGAAGCTTTCTTT. It yields the protein CASSFLQGASRTEAFF.

The chain links TRBV2 to TRBJ2-1, with 7 bases aligning to TRBD2. Germline CDR1 is SNHLY and CDR2 is FYNNEI. This CDR3 region has 14 residues. The trim removed 3 bases at V and 9 bases at J, leaving 8 bases unmatched. CDR3 protein: CASSDWEGSPEQFF. In DNA, the CDR3 is TGTGCCAGCAGTGATTGGGAGGGCTCGCCTGAGCAGTTCTTC. The full variable domain, its missing parts supplied by reference TRBV2 and TRBJ2-1, is EPEVTQTPSHQVTQMGQEVILRCVPISNHLYFYWYRQILGQKVEFLVSFYNNEISEKSEIFDDQFSVERPDGSNFTLKIRSTKLEDSAMYFCASSDWEGSPEQFFGPGTRLTVL.

The chain links TRBV28 to TRBJ1-6; 8 nucleotides align to TRBD1. This CDR3 contains 18 residues. The V gene end was trimmed by 6 bases and the J gene end by 4 bases; junction bases not matched to a gene: 14. The germline V gene encodes CDR1 MDHEN and CDR2 SYDVKM. CDR3 DNA sequence: TGTGCCAGCAGCTTTTTGGGATCCGGACAGGGTTATAATTCACCCCTCCACTTT. Amino acids: CASSFLGSGQGYNSPLHF.

The rearrangement joins TRBV9 to TRBJ2-7, with 7 bases lining up with TRBD2. This CDR3 comprises 15 residues. Looked up from germline, CDR1 is SGDLS and CDR2 is YYNGEE. Germline trimming cut 4 bases from V and 4 bases from J; bases unmatched to any gene: 11. DNA of the CDR3: TGTGCCAGCAGCAGTCGGGAGCGGGGCCTGTACGAGCAGTACTTC. Residues: CASSSRERGLYEQYF.

The chain uses TRBV6-5 and TRBJ1-6; 7 bases match TRBD1. Trimming cost V 7 bases and J 0 bases; bases outside gene matches: 3. The CDR3 is 15 residues long. Germline assignment: CDR1 MNHEY and CDR2 SVGAGI. CDR3 region: CASTTGSSYNSPLHF. CDR3 in DNA: TGTGCCAGCACGACAGGGTCCTCCTATAATTCACCCCTCCACTTT.

The chain joins TRBV27 to TRBJ1-5; D is unresolved. The CDR3 is made up of 14 amino acids. Germline values: CDR1 MNHEY, CDR2 SMNVEV (reference sequence). Trimming left V 4 bases short and J 6 bases short, with 13 bases between. The CDR3 DNA sequence: TGTGCCAGCAGTTCAGGTCCCCTTGGTCAGCCCCAGCATTTT. It translates to CASSSGPLGQPQHF.

The chain employs TRBV6-5 and TRBJ1-1; D ambiguous. The CDR3 covers 15 residues. V lost 0 bases, J lost 4 bases, and 12 bases lay in between. Germline CDR1 reads MNHEY; CDR2 reads SVGAGI. This CDR3 is CASSYSRQAGTEAFF. The CDR3 coding sequence is TGTGCCAGCAGTTACTCTAGGCAGGCGGGCACTGAAGCTTTCTTT.

The chain has TRBV5-4 and TRBJ1-2; D remains unclear. The CDR3 is 14 residues long. V was trimmed by 0 bases and J by 0 bases, leaving 6 bases between them. Germline CDR1 and CDR2: SGHNT and YYREEE (reference sequence). The chain's CDR3 is CASSLAVTNYGYTF. As DNA, the CDR3 is TGTGCCAGCAGCTTGGCCGTAACTAACTATGGCTACACCTTC. The full variable domain, with the rest looked up from reference TRBV5-4 and TRBJ1-2, is ETGVTQSPTHLIKTRGQQVTLRCSSQSGHNTVSWYQQALGQGPQFIFQYYREEENGRGNFPPRFSGLQFPNYSSELNVNALELDDSALYLCASSLAVTNYGYTFGSGTRLTVV.

The CDR3 DNA sequence: TGCAGCACAGCAGGGGCTGAAGCTTTCTTT. Translated, it gives CSTAGAEAFF. The genes are TRBV29-1 and TRBJ1-1; maybe TRBD1 (6 bases). Germline V gives CDR1 SQVTM, CDR2 ANQGSEA. The CDR3 is made up of 10 amino acids. V lost 8 bases and J lost 6, with 10 bases in between.

The chain links TRBV7-2 to TRBJ2-3; a possible D gene is TRBD2 (6 bases). The CDR3 is 15 amino acids. Trimming removed 4 bases at V and 1 base at J, with 12 bases between. CDR1 and CDR2 from the germline V gene are SGHTA and FQGNSA. CDR3 DNA: TGTGCCAGCAGCTGGGCTAGCGTTGGCACAGATACGCAGTATTTT. Translation: CASSWASVGTDTQYF.

J is TRBJ2-3 and V is TRBV19; 9 positions match TRBD2. The CDR3 spans 17 residues. CDR1 and CDR2 from the germline V gene are LNHDA and SQIVND (reference sequence). With 1 base clipped from V and 3 bases from J, the junction kept 8 bases outside the gene matches. The CDR3 DNA follows: TGTGCCAGTAGTATAGGTTGGACTAGCGAGACGACAGATACGCAGTATTTT. This encodes CASSIGWTSETTDTQYF.

The rearrangement joins TRBV7-2 to TRBJ2-3; D may be TRBD2 (6 bases). With 4 bases removed from V and 3 bases from J, the gap between germline ends came to 11 bases. Germline loops: CDR1 SGHTA, CDR2 FQGNSA. CDR3 length: 14 residues. CDR3 loop: CASSSRGKTDTQYF. In DNA form, the CDR3 reads TGTGCCAGCAGCTCGCGGGGCAAGACAGATACGCAGTATTTT.

The chain uses TRBV2 and TRBJ2-1, with 11 bases lining up with TRBD1. Germline loops: CDR1 SNHLY, CDR2 FYNNEI. V shed 7 bases, J shed 0 bases, and the junction held 11 bases outside the gene matches. The CDR3 is made up of 18 amino acids. The CDR3 coding sequence is TGTGCCAGCAAGGCGGGACAGGGGGACCCCAGCTCCTACAATGAGCAGTTCTTC. Residues: CASKAGQGDPSSYNEQFF.

In this sample, this clone turned up many times. The rearrangement joins TRBV6-1 to TRBJ2-7; 12 bases agree with TRBD2. CDR1 is MNHNS and CDR2 is SASEGT in the germline V gene. V trimming: 1 base; J trimming: 3 bases; junction bases outside the gene matches: 1. This CDR3 has 15 amino acids. CDR3 nucleotide sequence: TGTGCCAGCAGTGAAGGACTAGCGGGGGTCTACGAGCAGTACTTC. This codes for CASSEGLAGVYEQYF.

This clone was detected a few times. The CDR3 DNA sequence: TGTGCCAGCAGTGACTCGTCGACAGGGGGATCTGAAGCTTTCTTT. Translation gives CASSDSSTGGSEAFF. The chain links TRBV6-4 to TRBJ1-1; 9 bases agree with TRBD1. This CDR3 region has 15 residues. Per germline, CDR1 MRHNA and CDR2 SNTAGT. The trim removed 0 bases at V and 6 bases at J, leaving 5 bases unmatched.

This chain joins TRBV4-2 and TRBJ1-5; TRBD1 might be the D (5 bases). This CDR3 is 16 amino acids long. Looked up from germline, CDR1 is LGHNA and CDR2 is YNFKEQ. V dropped 0 bases and J dropped 6 bases, with 15 bases sitting between them. The CDR3 DNA sequence: TGTGCCAGCAGCCAAGAGCCCTTGGGGGGTCGTCAGCCCCAGCATTTT. Its translation: CASSQEPLGGRQPQHF.

The chain is built from TRBV7-6 and TRBJ1-6; D is possibly TRBD1 (6 bases). The V and J ends lost 5 bases and 3 bases respectively, with 14 bases between them. The CDR3 has 16 amino acids. Germline V CDR1 and CDR2: SGHVS, FNYEAQ. The CDR3 DNA reads as TGTGCCAGCAGCCAGGGGCAGCAGTTCTATAATTCACCCCTCCACTTT. Protein product: CASSQGQQFYNSPLHF. Based on the CDR3 plus reference TRBV7-6 and TRBJ1-6, the full variable domain is GAGVSQSPRYKVTKRGQDVALRCDPISGHVSLYWYRQALGQGPEFLTYFNYEAQQDKSGLPNDRFSAERPEGSISTLTIQRTEQRDSAMYRCASSQGQQFYNSPLHFGNGTRLTVT.